A single sample is the source of the 2 T cell receptor beta chains below, sequenced in a study of shared clonotypes between healthy human individuals. Data came from immunoSEQ multiplex PCR; TCRdb stores just in-frame clones and leaves some out. Counted here are millions of clones, 90% to 95% occurring once; the ten biggest clones make up over 0.12%. The sequenced material came from naive CD4+ T cells sorted from blood. Described subset: CD45RA+ positively selected. These receptors all come from a man aged 18 to 29 in good health.

The chain recombines TRBV30 with TRBJ2-2; perhaps TRBD2 as D (6 bases). Germline V gene sequence: CDR1 GTSNPN, CDR2 SVGIG (reference sequence). The CDR3 totals 16 residues. Trimming cost V 3 bases and J 3 bases, with 17 bases left between them. The CDR3 spells CAWSSRGWYDTGELFF. The CDR3 nucleotides are TGTGCCTGGAGCTCGCGGGGATGGTATGACACCGGGGAGCTGTTTTTT.

As to this clone: The sample holds other DNA sequences that translate to the same CDR3. This chain uses TRBV5-4 with TRBJ2-3; D is unclear. Trimming shortened V by 7 bases and J by 3 bases, and 12 bases separated the two germline ends. In germline, CDR1 is SGHNT, CDR2 YYREEE (reference sequence). The CDR3 totals 13 residues. CDR3 region: CASSLESTDTQYF. CDR3 bases: TGTGCCAGCTCACTCGAGAGTACAGATACGCAGTATTTT.